This T cell receptor (beta chain) was captured by sequencing in a study of T cells in Graves' hyperthyroidism and ophthalmopathy (dated by TCRdb to about 2019). For the wider study: To identify TCR V-J signatures that set the groups apart, the researchers used a discovery cohort of 100 or so patients, made up of roughly 45 with Graves' ophthalmopathy and 57 with stable Graves' hyperthyroidism. Prospective prediction of ophthalmopathy was tested in an independent validation cohort of approximately 18 hyperthyroidism patients and 15 to 17 patients who later progressed to ophthalmopathy. The 100 or so discovery patients were randomly split 7:3 into training and test sets. In about 6 Graves' hyperthyroidism patients, the study also compared T-cell repertoires from thyroid tissue with T-cell repertoires from blood. Following sampling, methimazole starting at 30 mg daily was given to hyperthyroidism patients, and high-dose intravenous methylprednisolone was given to ophthalmopathy patients. TCR Vbeta CDR3 sequencing of 130 to 150 peripheral blood samples (fewer than 45 ophthalmopathy, under 80 hyperthyroidism and approximately 17 progressor patients) is reported in the paper. The investigation overall reported the following: In cross-validation, a model built on a 13 V-J signature told ophthalmopathy apart from stable hyperthyroidism with approximately 91% sensitivity and roughly 82% specificity, and in testing the same model reached 80%/75%. Most expanded thyroid clonotypes (frequency above 0.001) were also found in blood, which suggests that blood repertoires may mirror thyroid immune responses. Sample size was not statistically predetermined, and blinding of investigators to group allocation was not performed. In validation, progression to ophthalmopathy was predicted by the model with roughly 69% sensitivity and around 76% specificity, a median of approximately 6.5 months before onset.

The germline V gene (reference sequence) sets CDR1 to SEHNR and CDR2 to FQNEAQ. Relative to germline, V is 0 bases shorter and J is 7 bases shorter, with 15 bases between their ends. Counted from cysteine to phenylalanine, this CDR3 has 15 amino acids. Of the read, only the CDR3 DNA is kept; its 45 bases are in frame from base 1. The TCR beta CDR3 regions were amplified from the RNA transcripts. A first-round RT-PCR of the TCR CDR3 used the HTBI primer set with the Qiagen OneStep RT-PCR kit. A second multiplex PCR round built the libraries, followed by size selection and purification. Libraries were sequenced paired-end with 100 bp reads on an Illumina HiSeq2000. As for the authors' bioinformatics: SOAPnuke was used to process the raw data, throwing out any read that contained adapters or uncalled bases, had a mean Phred below 15, or lacked an exact constant-primer or identifier match. High-quality paired reads were merged with COPE v1.2.5, and unique nucleotide sequences were defined as clonotypes. Clonotypes were aligned to IMGT TRBV, TRBD and TRBJ reference segments using MiTCR v1.1. The analysis included only V-J combinations with a frequency above 0.0001, which together covered approximately 99% of the repertoires. The TCS score was defined as the ratio of F50 (clonal expansion) to E x V (chaos), calculated using BLOSUM62-based TCRdist between CDR3 peptides within each V-J. Welch's t-statistics and random forest reduced roughly 530 V-J features to 10 to 15, which were used in a naive Bayes classifier (R e1071). Thyroid-blood repertoire similarity was quantified with the Morisita-Horn index. Using fastp at Q25 and MiXCR, TCRdb reprocessed the public reads and kept productive beta chains. Each entry is one CDR3 protein sequence, shown with its most common DNA and genes. TCRdb, not the original authors, processed these V and J calls. The sample table contains hundreds of thousands of distinct CDR3 sequences; only one count was recorded for less than 45% of them. The top ten clonotypes cover less than 9.5% of the sample.

In the case of this clonotype: Its antigen is currently not known. Per-base quality was not reported, and no clone a single base away is much larger than it.

Patients with uncontrolled infections, other autoimmune diseases, pregnancy or lactation were excluded. Diagnoses were established on the basis of clinical symptoms, serum thyroxine and TRAb, thyroid ultrasound, and orbital computed tomography. Total RNA was extracted with Trizol reagent, and quality was checked on an Agilent 2100 Bioanalyzer. The receptor was derived from an adult man with Graves' disease, either hyperthyroidism or ophthalmopathy (not recorded which). Sequenced input: peripheral blood or thyroid tissue (not recorded which). The chain links TRBV7-9 with TRBJ1-1, and the D gene may be TRBD1, 6 bases matching. The CDR3 in this case is CASSLASRGFFEAFF. The base sequence is TGTGCCAGCAGCTTAGCGTCCAGGGGATTTTTTGAAGCTTTCTTT.